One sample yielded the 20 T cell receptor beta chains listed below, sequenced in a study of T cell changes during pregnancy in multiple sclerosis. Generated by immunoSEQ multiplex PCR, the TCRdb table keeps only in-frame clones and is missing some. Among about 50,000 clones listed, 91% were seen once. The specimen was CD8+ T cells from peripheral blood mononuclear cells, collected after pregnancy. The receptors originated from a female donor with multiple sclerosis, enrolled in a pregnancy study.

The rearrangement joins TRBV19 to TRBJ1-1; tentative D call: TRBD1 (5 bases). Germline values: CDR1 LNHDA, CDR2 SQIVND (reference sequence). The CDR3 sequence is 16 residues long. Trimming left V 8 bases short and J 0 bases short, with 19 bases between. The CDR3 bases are TGTGCCAGTTCCCCCGGCGGGGGTGTAATGAACACTGAAGCTTTCTTT. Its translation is CASSPGGGVMNTEAFF.

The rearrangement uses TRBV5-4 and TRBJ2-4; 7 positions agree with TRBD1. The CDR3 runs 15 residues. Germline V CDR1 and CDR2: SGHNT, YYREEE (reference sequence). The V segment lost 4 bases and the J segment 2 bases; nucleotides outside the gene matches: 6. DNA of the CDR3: TGTGCCAGCAGCGCTACAGGGGCCCCCAAAAACATTCAGTACTTC. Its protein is CASSATGAPKNIQYF.

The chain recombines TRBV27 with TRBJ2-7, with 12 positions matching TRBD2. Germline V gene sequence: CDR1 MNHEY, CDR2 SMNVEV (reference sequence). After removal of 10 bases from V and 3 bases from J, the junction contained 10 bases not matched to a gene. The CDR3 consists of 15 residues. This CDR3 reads CATGSLAGGLYEQYF. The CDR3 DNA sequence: TGTGCCACCGGAAGTCTAGCGGGGGGGCTCTACGAGCAGTACTTC.

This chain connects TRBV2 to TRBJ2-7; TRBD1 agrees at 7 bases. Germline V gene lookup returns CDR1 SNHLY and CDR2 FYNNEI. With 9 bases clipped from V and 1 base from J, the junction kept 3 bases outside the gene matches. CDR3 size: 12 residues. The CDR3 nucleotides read TGTGCCAGTCTGGACAGGTCCTACGAGCAGTACTTC. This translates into CASLDRSYEQYF. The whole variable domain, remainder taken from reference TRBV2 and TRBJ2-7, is EPEVTQTPSHQVTQMGQEVILRCVPISNHLYFYWYRQILGQKVEFLVSFYNNEISEKSEIFDDQFSVERPDGSNFTLKIRSTKLEDSAMYFCASLDRSYEQYFGPGTRLTVT.

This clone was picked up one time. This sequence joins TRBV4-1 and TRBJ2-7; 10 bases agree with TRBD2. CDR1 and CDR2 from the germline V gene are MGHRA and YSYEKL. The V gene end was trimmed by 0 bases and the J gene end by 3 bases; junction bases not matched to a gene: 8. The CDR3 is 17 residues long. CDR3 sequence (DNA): TGCGCCAGCAGCCAAGAAGCGCGGACTAGCGGCTACTACGAGCAGTACTTC. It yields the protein CASSQEARTSGYYEQYF.

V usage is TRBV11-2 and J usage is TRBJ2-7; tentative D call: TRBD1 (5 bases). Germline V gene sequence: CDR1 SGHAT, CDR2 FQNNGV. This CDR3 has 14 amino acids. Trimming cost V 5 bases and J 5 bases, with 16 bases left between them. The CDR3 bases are TGTGCCAGCAGCCCAGGTCGCAGGGCGGACGAGCAGTACTTC. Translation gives CASSPGRRADEQYF.

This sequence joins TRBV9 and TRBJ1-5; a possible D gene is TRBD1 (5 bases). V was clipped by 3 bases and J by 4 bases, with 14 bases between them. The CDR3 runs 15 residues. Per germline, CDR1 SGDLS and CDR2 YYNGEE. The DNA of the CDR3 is TGTGCCAGCAGCGCCGGCGGGGGGGAAAATCAGCCCCAGCATTTT. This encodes CASSAGGGENQPQHF.

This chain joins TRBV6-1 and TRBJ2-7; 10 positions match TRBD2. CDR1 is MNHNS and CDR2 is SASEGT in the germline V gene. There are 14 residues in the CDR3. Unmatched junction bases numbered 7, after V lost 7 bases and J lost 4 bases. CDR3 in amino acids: CASTWLAGEYEQYF. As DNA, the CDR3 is TGTGCCAGCACGTGGCTAGCGGGAGAGTACGAGCAGTACTTC.

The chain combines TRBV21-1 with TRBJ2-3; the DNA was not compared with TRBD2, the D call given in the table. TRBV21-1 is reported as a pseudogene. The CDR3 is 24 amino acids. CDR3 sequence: CASSKEVGEKREGPPRDSTDTQYF. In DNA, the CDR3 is TGTGCCAGCAGCAAAGAGGTAGGGGAGAAGCGGGAGGGCCCCCCCAGAGATTCCACAGATACGCAGTATTTT.

For the CDR3, the DNA is TGTGCCACCAGCAGAGATAGGAGCGGGAGGTCCTACAATGAGCAGTTCTTC. Protein sequence: CATSRDRSGRSYNEQFF. V is TRBV15 and J is TRBJ2-1; TRBD2 matches at 9 bases. The CDR3 loop spans 17 amino acids. CDR1 LNHNV and CDR2 YYDKDF come from the germline V gene (reference sequence). Trimming at V came to 0 bases and at J to 1 base, leaving 4 bases not matched to a gene.

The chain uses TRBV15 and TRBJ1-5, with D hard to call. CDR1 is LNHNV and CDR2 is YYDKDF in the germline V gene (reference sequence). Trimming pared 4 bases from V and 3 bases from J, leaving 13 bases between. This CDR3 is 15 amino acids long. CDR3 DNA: TGTGCCACCAGCAAACCGATGCGGGACAATCAGCCCCAGCATTTT. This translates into CATSKPMRDNQPQHF.

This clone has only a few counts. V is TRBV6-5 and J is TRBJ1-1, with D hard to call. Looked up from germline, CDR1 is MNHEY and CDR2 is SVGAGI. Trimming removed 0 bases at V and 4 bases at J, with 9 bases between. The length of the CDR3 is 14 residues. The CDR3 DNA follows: TGTGCCAGCAGTTACTCCGGGCGGGGCACTGAAGCTTTCTTT. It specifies CASSYSGRGTEAFF.

The CDR3 region has the DNA TGTGCCAGCAGTAGGGGGTGGGCTAACTATGGCTACACCTTC. Its protein product is CASSRGWANYGYTF. The chain recombines TRBV27 with TRBJ1-2; possibly TRBD1 for D (6 bases). Germline V gene lookup returns CDR1 MNHEY and CDR2 SMNVEV (reference sequence). The CDR3 totals 14 residues. The V and J ends lost 5 bases and 0 bases respectively, with 10 bases between them.

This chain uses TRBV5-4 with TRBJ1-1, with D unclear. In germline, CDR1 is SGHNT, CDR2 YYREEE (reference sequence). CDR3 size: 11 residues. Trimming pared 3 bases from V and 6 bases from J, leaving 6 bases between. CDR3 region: CASSSGAEAFF. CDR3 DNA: TGTGCCAGCAGCTCCGGAGCTGAAGCTTTCTTT.

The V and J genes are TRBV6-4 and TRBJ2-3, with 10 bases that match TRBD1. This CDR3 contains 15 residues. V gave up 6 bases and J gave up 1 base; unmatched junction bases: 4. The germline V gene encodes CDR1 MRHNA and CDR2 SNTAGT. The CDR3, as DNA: TGTGCCAGCAGCTTCGGGACAGGGGGCACAGATACGCAGTATTTT. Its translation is CASSFGTGGTDTQYF.

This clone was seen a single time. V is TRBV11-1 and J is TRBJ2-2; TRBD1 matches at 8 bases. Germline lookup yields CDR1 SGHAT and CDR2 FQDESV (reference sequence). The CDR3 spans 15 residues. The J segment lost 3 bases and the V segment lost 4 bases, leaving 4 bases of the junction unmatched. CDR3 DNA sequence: TGTGCCAGCAGCTGGGGACAGGCGGACACCGGGGAGCTGTTTTTT. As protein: CASSWGQADTGELFF.

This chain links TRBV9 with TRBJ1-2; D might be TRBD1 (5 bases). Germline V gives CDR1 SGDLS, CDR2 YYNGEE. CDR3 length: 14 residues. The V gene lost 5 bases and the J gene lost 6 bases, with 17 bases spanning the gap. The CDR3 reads CASSVPGGVDGYTF. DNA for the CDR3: TGTGCCAGCAGTGTCCCTGGGGGGGTGGATGGCTACACCTTC.

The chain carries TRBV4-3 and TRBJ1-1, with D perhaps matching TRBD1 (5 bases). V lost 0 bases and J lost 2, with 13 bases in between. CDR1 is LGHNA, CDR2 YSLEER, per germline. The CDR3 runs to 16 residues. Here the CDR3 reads CASSQEGIGGNTEAFF. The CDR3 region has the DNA TGCGCCAGCAGCCAAGAAGGAATCGGGGGAAACACTGAAGCTTTCTTT.

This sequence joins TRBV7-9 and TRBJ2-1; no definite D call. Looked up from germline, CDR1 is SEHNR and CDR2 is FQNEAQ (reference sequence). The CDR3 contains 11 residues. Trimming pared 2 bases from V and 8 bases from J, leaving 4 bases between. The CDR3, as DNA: TGTGCCAGCAGCTTATCCTATGAGCAGTTCTTC. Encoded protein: CASSLSYEQFF.

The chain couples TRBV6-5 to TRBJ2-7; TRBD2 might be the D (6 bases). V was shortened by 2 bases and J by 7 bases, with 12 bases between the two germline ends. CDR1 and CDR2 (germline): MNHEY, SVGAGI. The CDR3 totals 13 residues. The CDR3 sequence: CASSYGQGGEQYF. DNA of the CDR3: TGTGCCAGCAGTTACGGGCAGGGAGGAGAGCAGTACTTC.